This T cell receptor (beta chain) originates from a study of T cell responses to AZD1222 COVID-19 vaccine. Study-wide points: Repertoires were sampled only after the peak T cell response. Once two AZD1222 doses were given, Spike-specific TCR breadth and depth went up.

Trimming removed 4 bases at V and 0 bases at J, with 16 bases between. The germline V gene has CDR1 MDHEN and CDR2 SYDVKM. This CDR3 is 17 amino acids long. Comments on this clone: Its antigen is unknown.

Generated by immunoSEQ multiplex PCR, the TCRdb table keeps only in-frame clones and is missing some. The sample consists of about 100,000 clones, about 85% of them appearing once. The chain is built from TRBV28 and TRBJ1-5; TRBD1 might be the D (5 bases). The receptor comes from an adult in good health. The input for sequencing was peripheral blood, taken on day 0 of AZD1222 vaccination. In DNA, the CDR3 is TGTGCCAGCAGTTCCCCCCGGGGGTTGGATAGCAATCAGCCCCAGCATTTT. Its translation: CASSSPRGLDSNQPQHF.